The text below deals with one TCR beta chain. This sample is drawn from a study of blood T cell repertoires in COVID-19. At the level of the study: Sample material is recorded as cDNA or gDNA derived from T cells, B-cell-depleted T cells, or PBMCs.

The CDR3 is 13 residues long. The V gene lost 4 bases and the J gene lost 4 bases, with 10 bases spanning the gap. Germline CDR1 and CDR2: ENHRY and SYGVKD. Only in-frame clones appear in the TCRdb table, and some are missing; sequencing was by immunoSEQ multiplex PCR. The sample has about 220,000 clones; roughly 84% are singletons. The sample taken for sequencing was peripheral blood. J is TRBJ1-1 and V is TRBV10-3; perhaps TRBD1 as D (5 bases). This TCR was sampled from a man over 45 with active or convalescent COVID-19. The CDR3 nucleotides read TGTGCCATCAGTGGGGGGGGTCCCACTGAAGCTTTCTTT. This sequence encodes CAISGGGPTEAFF.